Sequencing of this T cell receptor (beta chain) was carried out in a study of control samples from healthy donors and cancer patients. The protocol was immunoSEQ multiplex PCR, while the TCRdb copy is restricted to in-frame clones and leaves out a portion. The sample yields around 100,000 clones, 75% to 90% seen once. Trimming took 2 bases from V and 4 from J; bases not matched to a gene: 2. The length of the CDR3 is 14 residues. Germline CDR1 is SGHAT and CDR2 is FQNNGV. Sequenced sample: blood. The chain joins TRBV11-2 to TRBJ2-1, with 7 positions matching TRBD2. The sequence came from a man aged 25-40 years in good health. The CDR3 DNA sequence: TGTGCCAGCAGCTTAAATAGCGGGTACAATGAGCAGTTCTTC. This sequence encodes CASSLNSGYNEQFF.